This section outlines one T cell receptor beta chain sequence together with its context. Its target antigen remains unknown. It has no much larger one-base neighbor in the sample; base qualities were not kept. The sample is drawn from a study of radiation and T cells in renal cell carcinoma (TCRdb year 2020). In the study overall: In total, 53 samples, comprising approximately 25 tumors and around 27 peripheral blood samples, were subjected to TCR beta sequencing. Across all 50 or so samples, around 4,000,000 unique CDR3 nucleotide sequences encoding approximately 3,000,000 unique CDR3 amino acid sequences were identified. What the work shows at the level of the full study, not this receptor alone: Compared with control tumors, irradiated tumors had a greater number of dominant CDR3 motifs, and these motifs made up a bigger portion of the repertoire. Irradiated tumors showed higher TCR clonality than controls, with the top 100 clonotypes averaging around 54% of the repertoire versus about 45% in nephrectomy-only tumors. Intratumoral heterogeneity went uncaptured because the only tumor material available was small regions of roughly 1 g. In blood, the top tumor clonotypes increased from baseline to 2 weeks after radiation and then shrank by 4 weeks, which suggests a temporary expansion of tumor-resident clones. With a single-armed trial design, the study had no way to address how radiation dose or scheduling affects the TCR repertoire. Because no pretreatment tumor biopsies were available, whether clonotypes were present in the tumor at baseline could not be determined.

The time point label, read with the paper, signifies: tumor resected at nephrectomy. The treatment or condition label, read with the paper, signifies: 15 Gy SBRT to primary tumor, nephrectomy 4 weeks later. The samples were obtained from a clinical trial, where primary renal cell carcinomas were treated with 15 Gy stereotactic body radiation therapy and then removed by nephrectomy 4 weeks afterward. Every patient had renal cell carcinoma of clear cell pathology. Tumor processing involved mechanical dissociation, digestion with collagenase/hyaluronidase at 37 degrees C, handling in gentleMACS C tubes, and storage in liquid nitrogen. Genomic DNA for TCR sequencing was prepared using the QIAamp DNA Blood Mini Kit (Qiagen). Samples were included in the analyses only if all quality control checks were passed. According to the germline V gene, CDR1 reads SGHNT and CDR2 reads YENEEA. V has 3 bases trimmed and J has 9 bases trimmed; junction bases matching no gene number 5. Including cysteine and phenylalanine, the CDR3 has 13 amino acids. CDR3 DNA only is kept here, 39 bases in frame from base 1.

TCR beta libraries were generated from genomic DNA with the immunoSEQ kit, following the manufacturer's recommendations. To prepare the libraries, a first multiplex PCR with proprietary primers was run, followed by a second PCR that added unique barcodes, and a bead cleanup was done after each round. A kit-provided positive control reaction and a negative control reaction were included in every sample batch. The final libraries underwent checking on an Agilent 4200 TapeStation D1000 ScreenTape, volumetric pooling, and quantification by qPCR. An Illumina NextSeq500 fitted with a MidOutput 150-cycle cartridge performed the sequencing, running 156 Read1 cycles and 15 Index1 cycles with the kit's custom primers. The pooled library was loaded at around 1 pM with about 20% PhiX control spiked in. Under the source paper's analysis protocol: Vendor-processed data were analyzed in R, with a clonotype defined as all T cells sharing the same CDR3 nucleotide sequence. For clone abundance analyses, frequencies were normalized to the 10,000 most abundant clones per sample. Before analysis, public T cell clones were removed, and these numbered fewer than five per sample on average. Dominant motifs were analyzed with ImmunoMap using the PAM10 matrix, a gap penalty of 30, and a homology threshold of 0.3, and motifs with a cumulative frequency of at least 0.01 were considered dominant. Tumor-enriched clonotypes and baseline blood-enriched clonotypes were defined as those with an abundance difference of at least 32-fold between compartments. Tumor-blood repertoire similarity was measured with the Baroni-Urbani and Buser coefficient, and group comparisons used two-tailed Wilcoxon tests in R. The table comes from immuneACCESS by way of TCRdb, which keeps in-frame sequences with V and J called. Part of the clones is missing from these tables; in studies checked, under half for an unresolved V gene and the rest for unknown reasons. Clonal size and the V and J genes are those of that table, whereas D and trimming came from the DNA. This sample has approximately 17,000 clones in its table, and roughly 50% of those were observed once. The ten top clones hold around 43% of the sample.

The sequences come from tumor tissue, collected from a patient whose treatment included radiotherapy and nephrectomy. The source is a woman aged 60-70 years with renal cell carcinoma. The rearranged chain carries TRBV11-3 and TRBJ2-1, and TRBD1 aligns with 7 junction nucleotides. The CDR3 protein is CASSFQRDSEQFF. The nucleotide sequence reads TGTGCCAGCAGCTTTCAGAGGGACAGTGAGCAGTTCTTC.